The 19 T cell receptor beta chains given below trace back to one sample, sequenced in a study of T cells in Graves' hyperthyroidism and ophthalmopathy. Amplification yielded TCR beta CDR3 regions, with RNA transcripts as the source. First-round RT-PCR with HTBI primers amplified the TCR CDR3 region. MiXCR, run by TCRdb on the multiplex PCR reads, gives a single entry per CDR3 protein. The sample has under 450,000 distinct CDR3 sequences, 15% to 18% seen once. Material for sequencing was blood. The receptors here all came from a young woman with Graves' hyperthyroidism.

This rearrangement joins TRBV6-2 or TRBV6-3 to TRBJ1-2; D remains ambiguous. CDR3 length equals 15 residues. From germline, CDR1 is MNHEY and CDR2 SVGEGT. Deletions cut 5 bases from V and 3 bases from J, with 16 bases between. The CDR3 DNA is TGTGCCAGCAGTGGCCTCCCGGGTCAGGACTATGGCTACACCTTC. As protein: CASSGLPGQDYGYTF.

This sequence joins TRBV9 and TRBJ1-2, with 7 nucleotides matching TRBD1. Germline trimming cut 3 bases from V and 5 bases from J; bases unmatched to any gene: 7. This CDR3 has 14 amino acids. Germline V gene data show CDR1 as SGDLS and CDR2 as YYNGEE. In DNA, the CDR3 is TGTGCCAGCAGCGGCATCCGGGACAGTTATGGCTACACCTTC. Translation: CASSGIRDSYGYTF.

This clonotype appeared many times. The J gene is TRBJ2-5, the V gene TRBV20-1, with 15 bases matching TRBD2. Germline V gene lookup returns CDR1 DFQATT and CDR2 SNEGSKA (reference sequence). After removal of 5 bases from V and 5 bases from J, the junction contained 9 bases not matched to a gene. The CDR3 spans 16 residues. The CDR3, as DNA: TGCAGTGCTCCAGGACTAGCGGGAGGGCCTCGGGAGACCCAGTACTTC. Protein: CSAPGLAGGPRETQYF.

The V gene is TRBV19, the J gene TRBJ1-5; TRBD1 is a possible D gene (5 bases). Trimming removed 4 bases at V and 1 base at J, with 20 bases between. The CDR3 is 18 residues long. Germline values: CDR1 LNHDA, CDR2 SQIVND (reference sequence). In nucleotides, the CDR3 is TGTGCCAGTAGTAAAACCGGGACGCTCGACGTCAGCAATCAGCCCCAGCATTTT. This gives the protein CASSKTGTLDVSNQPQHF.

This clonotype was picked up many times. The genes are TRBV5-1 and TRBJ1-2; 10 bases map to TRBD1. The CDR3 is 15 residues long. Trimming took 4 bases from V and 8 from J; bases not matched to a gene: 11. Germline V gives CDR1 SGHRS, CDR2 YFSETQ. CDR3 sequence reads: CASSPGGQGTSGYTF. The CDR3 DNA sequence: TGCGCCAGCAGCCCAGGGGGACAGGGGACAAGCGGCTACACCTTC.

The chain uses TRBV7-2 and TRBJ2-1, with TRBD2 matching over 14 bases. The germline CDR1 and CDR2 sequences are SGHTA and FQGNSA. There are 16 residues in the CDR3. With V trimmed by 3 bases and J by 8 bases, 6 bases remained unmatched. In nucleotides, the CDR3 is TGTGCCAGCAGCTTGAAAGGACTAGCGGGAGGTTATGAGCAGTTCTTC. Residues: CASSLKGLAGGYEQFF. Supplemented by reference TRBV7-2 and TRBJ2-1, the full variable domain reads GAGVSQSPSNKVTEKGKDVELRCDPISGHTALYWYRQSLGQGLEFLIYFQGNSAPDKSGLPSDRFSAERTGGSVSTLTIQRTQQEDSAVYLCASSLKGLAGGYEQFFGPGTRLTVL.

This clonotype was counted only a few times. CDR3 amino acids: CASEASPSYEQYF. Here the CDR3 DNA reads TGTGCCAGCGAAGCTTCGCCCTCCTACGAGCAGTACTTC. This sequence joins TRBV6-2 or TRBV6-3 and TRBJ2-7, with D unclear. The V end was cut by 8 bases, the J end by 0 bases, with 11 bases between. Germline lookup yields CDR1 MNHEY and CDR2 SVGEGT. The CDR3 contains 13 residues.

There are many counts of this clonotype. V is TRBV20-1 and J is TRBJ2-3, with 11 positions matching TRBD2. The germline CDR1 and CDR2 sequences are DFQATT and SNEGSKA (reference sequence). Unmatched junction bases numbered 2, after V lost 3 bases and J lost 0 bases. This CDR3 comprises 15 residues. The CDR3 DNA follows: TGCAGTGCTAGTGGACTAGCGGGTAGCACAGATACGCAGTATTTT. It yields the protein CSASGLAGSTDTQYF.

Remarks on this clonotype: One junction end does not reproduce the germline sequence, and a read error may be involved. The gene calls are TRBV7-2 and TRBJ1-2; tentatively, D is TRBD1 (6 bases). CDR3 length equals 12 residues. Germline CDR1 reads SGHTA; CDR2 reads FQGNSA. CDR3 DNA: TGTGTCAGCAGCTTAGGGGGGGATGGCTACACCTTC. Its translation is CVSSLGGDGYTF.

This clonotype was detected many times. V gene TRBV28 combines with J gene TRBJ2-1; no reliable D call. V was clipped by 4 bases and J by 3 bases, with 16 bases between them. The CDR3 has 16 amino acids. CDR1 and CDR2 from the germline V gene are MDHEN and SYDVKM. The CDR3 bases are TGTGCCAGCAGTTCAAACGACGGCCGGCTCTACAATGAGCAGTTCTTC. It is translated as CASSSNDGRLYNEQFF.

The table lists this clonotype with many counts. The chain uses TRBV11-2 and TRBJ1-1; weak D call: TRBD1 (5 bases). CDR3 length: 17 amino acids. Trimming removed 5 bases from V and 1 base from J, with 20 bases in between. Germline CDR1 is SGHAT and CDR2 is FQNNGV. This CDR3 reads CASSRASGRGTNTEAFF. The CDR3 region has the DNA TGTGCCAGCAGCCGGGCTTCGGGGCGCGGTACGAACACTGAAGCTTTCTTT.

This clonotype was counted at least ten times. The genes are TRBV2 and TRBJ2-3; TRBD2 agrees at 11 bases. Looked up from germline, CDR1 is SNHLY and CDR2 is FYNNEI. There are 17 residues in the CDR3. V was clipped by 5 bases and J by 4 bases; unmatched bases: 11. The CDR3 reads CASSRATSGSFPDTQYF. The CDR3 DNA is TGTGCCAGCAGTAGGGCTACTAGCGGGAGCTTTCCAGATACGCAGTATTTT.

V gene TRBV4-1 combines with J gene TRBJ2-3; no reliable D call. Per germline, CDR1 MGHRA and CDR2 YSYEKL. The CDR3 runs 14 residues. V lost 4 bases and J lost 1, with 9 bases in between. Here the CDR3 reads CASSLPLRTDTQYF. In DNA form, the CDR3 reads TGCGCCAGCAGCCTCCCCTTGCGCACAGATACGCAGTATTTT.

This clonotype showed up many times. The V call is TRBV29-1, the J call TRBJ2-7; TRBD1 aligns across 8 bases. This CDR3 contains 12 residues. Germline-derived CDR1 and CDR2 are SQVTM and ANQGSEA. Unmatched junction bases numbered 6, after V lost 6 bases and J lost 5 bases. CDR3 protein: CSVFDRGNEQYF. The CDR3 DNA reads TGCAGCGTATTCGACAGGGGCAACGAGCAGTACTTC.

This clonotype was observed many times. This chain links TRBV20-1 with TRBJ2-5; D is unclear. Per the germline V gene, CDR1 is DFQATT and CDR2 is SNEGSKA (reference sequence). This CDR3 is 11 amino acids long. V gave up 3 bases and J gave up 0 bases, with 2 bases separating them. The CDR3 sequence: CSARNQETQYF. CDR3 nucleotides: TGCAGTGCTAGGAACCAAGAGACCCAGTACTTC.

In its sample, this clonotype was seen once. This may stem from a read error, because a much larger clone lies one nucleotide away. This chain links TRBV5-1 with TRBJ2-2; 8 nucleotides line up with TRBD1. The germline gives CDR1 SGHRS, CDR2 YFSETQ. CDR3 length: 15 amino acids. CDR3 residues: CASSLEQGVARELFF. The CDR3 DNA sequence: TGTGCCAGCAGCTTGGAACAGGGGGTGGCCAGGGAGCTGTTTTTT.

This clonotype was detected a few times. The CDR3 sequence is CAAQNWGQLNTEAFF. The CDR3 nucleotides are TGTGCCGCCCAAAATTGGGGACAACTGAACACTGAAGCTTTCTTT. The chain combines TRBV6-2 or TRBV6-3 with TRBJ1-1; weak D call: TRBD1 (6 bases). Germline lookup yields CDR1 MNHEY and CDR2 SVGEGT. CDR3 length: 15 residues. Trimming pared 11 bases from V and 0 bases from J, leaving 19 bases between.

This clonotype was seen more than once but under ten times. This chain uses TRBV7-9 with TRBJ2-3; D may be TRBD2 (6 bases). Germline V CDR1 and CDR2: SEHNR, FQNEAQ (reference sequence). The CDR3 has 16 amino acids. The ends were cut back, 0 bases at V and 4 bases at J, with 14 bases in the middle. The CDR3, as DNA: TGTGCCAGCAGCTTAGCGTTCCGGGGAGGTGCAGATACGCAGTATTTT. It encodes CASSLAFRGGADTQYF.

CDR3 DNA sequence: TGCAGTGCTACTGGACAGCCGAACACCGGGGAGCTGTTTTTT. This gives the protein CSATGQPNTGELFF. The chain is built from TRBV20-1 and TRBJ2-2; possible D gene TRBD1, 6 bases. Germline CDR1 DFQATT, CDR2 SNEGSKA (reference sequence). With 4 bases removed from V and 0 bases from J, the gap between germline ends came to 9 bases. The CDR3 has 14 amino acids.